This T cell receptor beta chain was captured in a study of CD8 T cells in ankylosing spondylitis. The sample holds many counts of this clonotype. TCRdb reprocessed the 5' RACE reads with MiXCR, giving one entry per CDR3 protein. The sample shows under 200,000 distinct CDR3 sequences, 11% of them seen only once. V shed 2 bases and J shed 6 bases, with 8 bases lying between them. The CDR3 has 13 amino acids. Germline CDR1 MNHNY, CDR2 SVGAGI (reference sequence). The receptor's source is a male donor with ankylosing spondylitis or in good health (not recorded which). What was sequenced was blood, either unsorted or a sorted T cell fraction (not recorded which). This sequence joins TRBV6-6 and TRBJ2-1; no clear D. This CDR3 is CASSYGLSNEQFF. CDR3 coding DNA: TGTGCCAGCAGTTACGGGTTGAGCAATGAGCAGTTCTTC.